This T cell receptor beta chain emerged from a study of OX40 agonist ivuxolimab in advanced cancers. Study in general: Patients in dose escalation had liver, melanoma, kidney or head and neck cancers.

Using immunoSEQ multiplex PCR, the repertoire was profiled, and TCRdb retains in-frame clones only, with some absent. The table lists 98,000 or so clones, 75% to 95% of them singletons. This CDR3 comprises 12 residues. The germline V gene encodes CDR1 LGHNT and CDR2 FRNRAP. With regard to this clone: A junction boundary mismatches the germline segment, possibly from a read error.

This TCR came from an adult with an advanced solid tumor such as melanoma, head and neck, liver or kidney cancer. The chain combines TRBV12-5 with TRBJ2-7, with D perhaps assigned TRBD1 or TRBD2 (5 bases each). Sequenced material: CD4+ or CD8+ T cells sorted from blood, taken in a trial of the OX40 agonist ivuxolimab. This chain's CDR3 is CASGLVSQGVQF. The CDR3 bases are TGTGCTAGTGGTTTGGTCTCGCAGGGAGTCCAATTC.